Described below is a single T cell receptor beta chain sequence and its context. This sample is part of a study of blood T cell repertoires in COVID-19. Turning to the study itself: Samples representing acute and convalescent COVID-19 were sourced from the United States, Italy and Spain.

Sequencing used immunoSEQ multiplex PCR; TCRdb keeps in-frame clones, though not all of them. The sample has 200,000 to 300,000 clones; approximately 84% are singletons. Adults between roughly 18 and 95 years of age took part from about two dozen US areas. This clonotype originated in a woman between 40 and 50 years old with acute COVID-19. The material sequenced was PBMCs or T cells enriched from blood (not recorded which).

The DNA for the CDR3 is TGTGCCACCAGTGATCTTATGAACACTGAAGCTTTCTTT. This sequence encodes CATSDLMNTEAFF. The chain employs TRBV24-1 and TRBJ1-1; D is unresolved. Germline V gene sequence: CDR1 KGHDR, CDR2 SFDVKD. V dropped 3 bases and J dropped 0 bases, with 4 bases sitting between them. CDR3 length: 13 amino acids.